The 3 T cell receptor beta chains below all came from one sample that was sequenced in a study of T cell responses to AZD1222 COVID-19 vaccine. TCRdb keeps only in-frame clones here, not all; method: immunoSEQ multiplex PCR. Of around 260,000 clones in the sample, more than 80% were seen once. Sample: peripheral blood, taken on day 0 of AZD1222 vaccination. The receptors were gathered from an adult in good health.

The gene calls are TRBV28 and TRBJ2-7, with TRBD2 matching over 7 bases. The J segment lost 5 bases and the V segment lost 7 bases, leaving 8 bases of the junction unmatched. This CDR3 is 13 amino acids long. Germline V gene lookup returns CDR1 MDHEN and CDR2 SYDVKM. The CDR3 loop reads CASTPPGGNEQYF. CDR3 DNA: TGTGCCAGCACCCCCCCCGGGGGGAACGAGCAGTACTTC.

The V and J genes are TRBV6-5 and TRBJ1-2, with D hard to call. Germline V lookup: CDR1 MNHEY, CDR2 SVGAGI. This CDR3 is 12 amino acids long. V was trimmed by 8 bases and J by 4 bases, leaving 11 bases between them. The CDR3 reads CASGGRSYGYTF. CDR3 bases: TGTGCCAGCGGAGGACGGAGCTATGGCTACACCTTC.

The rearrangement joins TRBV4-3 to TRBJ2-4; D is undetermined. This CDR3 is built from 13 residues. Germline CDR1 is LGHNA and CDR2 is YSLEER. V was clipped by 1 base and J by 7 bases, with 8 bases between them. CDR3 loop: CASSQASRNIQYF. CDR3 coding DNA: TGCGCCAGCAGCCAAGCTAGTAGGAACATTCAGTACTTC.